These T cell receptor beta chains were read from a single sample in a study of siplizumab effects on memory and regulatory T cells. The repertoire was sequenced with immunoSEQ multiplex PCR; TCRdb's copy has only in-frame clones and lacks some. The sample includes roughly 2,900 clones, about half of them seen just once. Their antigens remain unidentified. The sequenced sample was CFSE-low (dividing) CD4+ T cells sorted from an allogeneic mixed lymphocyte reaction. All receptors derive from a human donor in good health; the cells came from an allogeneic mixed lymphocyte reaction. CDR3s include the opening cysteine and the closing phenylalanine or tryptophan. The order of the fields is V gene, CDR3 length, CDR3 protein.

TRBV19 16 CASSTWTGRRNTEAFF
TRBV5-1 15 CASSLIFVGGTEAFF
TRBV10-3 16 CAISEARGPIDTEAFF
TRBV18 12 CASSPRKETQYF
TRBV29-1 13 CSVVGQGISELFF
TRBV6-6 14 CASSYSDLNTEAFF
TRBV19 16 CASRPGSQGSNEKLFF
TRBV18 13 CASSPGLNNEQFF
TRBV11-3 13 CASSSPDYSPQYF
TRBV29-1 17 CSVAGAGGLAGMNEQFF
TRBV5-6 13 CASSQSRGAEAFF
TRBV5-1 14 CASSAGTTTYEQYF
TRBV2 11 CASNREETQYF
TRBV7-2 17 CASSLAAWASSALEQFF
TRBV2 12 CASSLGQGRAFF
TRBV10-3 17 CAISEYRTTGGTDTQYF
TRBV7-3 17 CASTIRRGTYSNQPQHF
TRBV27 15 CASSLYQSSYNEQFF
TRBV10-3 13 CAIRDRMNTEAFF
TRBV6-5 16 CASSSLVVRGLGGYTF
TRBV2 14 CASSEQGATYGYTF
TRBV14 14 CASSQTGRNTEAFF
TRBV6-5 16 CASSYRTTGRAEKLFF
TRBV5-8 14 CASRKGQGTDTQYF
TRBV6-6 15 CASRRTGTGANVLTF
TRBV5-4 16 CASSSATSGRVNEQFF
TRBV30 13 CAWSTSGANVLTF
TRBV5-1 16 CASSIGTGGGRHTQYF
TRBV7-9 13 CASSQQGGQPQHF
TRBV18 16 CASSPSQVKNTGELFF
TRBV5-1 17 CASGRGGSQSRANVLTF
TRBV4-3 17 CASSQDPGLRGTEGAFF
TRBV6-6 14 CASSYEGSGYGYTF
TRBV11-2 13 CASSPRMGPEAFF
TRBV5-1 16 CASSLVPAGGGLEQFF
TRBV2 14 CASSMDRGPYGYTF
TRBV5-4 17 CASSLSGGTSGGNEQFF
TRBV19 16 CASRPSGGVVGNEQFF
TRBV4-1 13 CASSQAEGYGYTF
TRBV15 16 CATSRGGSSYNSPLHF
TRBV7-9 12 CASSLEYYEQYF